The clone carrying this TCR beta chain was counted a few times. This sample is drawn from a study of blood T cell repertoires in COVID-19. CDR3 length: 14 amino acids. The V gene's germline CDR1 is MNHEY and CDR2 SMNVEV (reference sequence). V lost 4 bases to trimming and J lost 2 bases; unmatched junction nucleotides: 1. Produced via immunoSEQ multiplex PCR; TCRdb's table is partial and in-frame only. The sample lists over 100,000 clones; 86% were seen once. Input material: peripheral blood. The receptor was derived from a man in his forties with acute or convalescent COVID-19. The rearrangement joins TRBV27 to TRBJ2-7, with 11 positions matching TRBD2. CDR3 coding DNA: TGTGCCAGCAGTTCTAGCGGGAGGCCCTACGAGCAGTACTTC. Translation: CASSSSGRPYEQYF.